This T cell receptor (beta chain) was sequenced for a study of T cells in Graves' hyperthyroidism and ophthalmopathy. Amplification yielded TCR beta CDR3 regions, with RNA transcripts as the source. The HTBI primer set drove a first-round RT-PCR of the TCR CDR3. One entry per CDR3 protein results from TCRdb running MiXCR on the multiplex PCR reads. Among about 200,000 distinct CDR3 sequences listed, less than 20% were seen once. The source material was blood. The clonotype comes from a woman aged 45 to 65 with Graves' hyperthyroidism.

CDR3 nucleotide sequence: TGTGCCAGCAGCCTGGGAGAAAATGAGCAGTTCTTC. Translating gives CASSLGENEQFF. The J gene is TRBJ2-1, the V gene TRBV3-1; TRBD2 is a possible D gene (5 bases). Germline CDR1 reads LGHDT; CDR2 reads YNNKEL (reference sequence). This CDR3 contains 12 residues. Trimming pared 4 bases from V and 7 bases from J, leaving 8 bases between.